Shown below are 23 T cell receptor beta chains from a single sample sequenced in a study of cytomegalovirus exposure and HLA in healthy donors. With 60 Vbeta and 13 Jbeta primers, the PCR was carried out. Clones were sequenced by immunoSEQ multiplex PCR, and TCRdb holds only the in-frame ones, with some missing. The repertoire holds 150,000 to 200,000 clones, with 84% as singletons. The sequenced material came from PBMCs. These receptors were taken from a boy aged 2 to 10 in good health and CMV-seronegative.

This chain joins TRBV19 and TRBJ2-5; a weak D match, TRBD1 (6 bases). The CDR3 contains 15 residues. Germline V gives CDR1 LNHDA, CDR2 SQIVND (reference sequence). V was cut by 5 bases and J by 2 bases, with 15 bases left in between. The CDR3 DNA reads as TGTGCCAGTAGTCCCCTTGGGGACACGCAAGAGACCCAGTACTTC. This encodes CASSPLGDTQETQYF.

This clone was detected only a few times. V usage is TRBV28 and J usage is TRBJ2-5, with 10 bases identical to TRBD2. The germline V gene has CDR1 MDHEN and CDR2 SYDVKM. After removal of 4 bases from V and 5 bases from J, the junction contained 4 bases not matched to a gene. CDR3 length equals 14 residues. CDR3 loop: CASSSGSGRETQYF. The CDR3 region has the DNA TGTGCCAGCAGTTCTGGTAGCGGGAGGGAGACCCAGTACTTC.

This rearrangement joins TRBV5-5 to TRBJ1-4; tentatively, D is TRBD1 (5 bases). This CDR3 spans 14 amino acids. Germline CDR1 and CDR2: SGHKS and YYEKEE (reference sequence). Trimming removed 0 bases at V and 5 bases at J, with 8 bases between. The CDR3 nucleotides read TGTGCCAGCAGCTTGGAGCCAGGGAATGAAAAACTGTTTTTT. This sequence encodes CASSLEPGNEKLFF.

The rearrangement uses TRBV2 and TRBJ1-1, with a weak D call TRBD1 (6 bases). Germline assignment: CDR1 SNHLY and CDR2 FYNNEI. CDR3 length equals 15 residues. V lost 3 bases, J lost 5 bases, and 16 bases lay in between. The CDR3 sequence is CASSDPGQLGTEAFF. The CDR3 nucleotides are TGTGCCAGCAGTGACCCCGGACAGCTTGGGACTGAAGCTTTCTTT.

The chain joins TRBV4-2 to TRBJ2-1; TRBD2 might be the D (6 bases). V was cut by 0 bases and J by 4 bases, with 16 bases left in between. Germline V gene sequence: CDR1 LGHNA, CDR2 YNFKEQ. This CDR3 has 17 residues. Here the CDR3 reads CASSQDPPGASYNEQFF. The CDR3 coding sequence is TGTGCCAGCAGCCAAGATCCACCGGGAGCTTCTTACAATGAGCAGTTCTTC.

The rearrangement uses TRBV7-2 and TRBJ1-2; 7 bases fit TRBD1. This CDR3 is built from 15 residues. The germline V gene encodes CDR1 SGHTA and CDR2 FQGNSA. Trimming removed 5 bases from V and 5 bases from J; junction bases left unmatched: 11. CDR3 amino acids: CASSPNPGTAYGYTF. Here the CDR3 DNA reads TGTGCCAGCAGCCCAAATCCCGGGACAGCGTATGGCTACACCTTC.

This rearrangement joins TRBV27 to TRBJ2-7; a weak D match, TRBD2 (6 bases). The CDR3 is 13 residues long. V dropped 8 bases and J dropped 2 bases, with 13 bases sitting between them. The germline CDR1 and CDR2 sequences are MNHEY and SMNVEV (reference sequence). Here the CDR3 reads CASAPGLTYEQYF. CDR3 bases: TGTGCCAGCGCCCCGGGACTGACCTACGAGCAGTACTTC.

V gene TRBV7-9 combines with J gene TRBJ2-3; D remains ambiguous. Germline V gene lookup returns CDR1 SEHNR and CDR2 FQNEAQ (reference sequence). The CDR3 contains 12 residues. The germline V and J ends were trimmed by 6 bases and 1 base, with 5 bases remaining between them. The CDR3 DNA follows: TGTGCCAGCAGGGCGGGCACAGATACGCAGTATTTT. It encodes CASRAGTDTQYF. Full variable domain (remainder filled in from reference TRBV7-9 and TRBJ2-3): DTGVSQNPRHKITKRGQNVTFRCDPISEHNRLYWYRQTLGQGPEFLTYFQNEAQLEKSRLLSDRFSAERPKGSFSTLEIQRTEQGDSAMYLCASRAGTDTQYFGPGTRLTVL.

The chain employs TRBV18 and TRBJ2-7, with 8 bases that match TRBD2. V lost 2 bases to trimming and J lost 2 bases; unmatched junction nucleotides: 5. There are 15 residues in the CDR3. Germline CDR1 is KGHSH and CDR2 is LQKENI. CDR3: CASSPSGSGPYEQYF. As DNA, the CDR3 is TGTGCCAGCTCACCAAGCGGGAGTGGCCCCTACGAGCAGTACTTC.

This clone appeared a single time. This chain uses TRBV19 with TRBJ2-1, with 7 bases identical to TRBD1. Trimming cost V 3 bases and J 4 bases; bases outside gene matches: 9. The CDR3 spans 16 residues. In germline, CDR1 is LNHDA, CDR2 SQIVND (reference sequence). DNA for the CDR3: TGTGCCAGTAGTATCCACCCCGGGACAGCGTACAATGAGCAGTTCTTC. Translation: CASSIHPGTAYNEQFF.

The J gene is TRBJ1-4, the V gene TRBV28, with D unresolved. Germline V gene data show CDR1 as MDHEN and CDR2 as SYDVKM. V lost 5 bases and J 5 bases, leaving 15 bases between the germline ends. The CDR3 is 15 residues long. The CDR3 nucleotides read TGTGCCAGCAGTCTAGCTGGGTTCCGGAATGAAAAACTGTTTTTT. It encodes CASSLAGFRNEKLFF.

V is TRBV7-2 and J is TRBJ2-1; 13 nucleotides match TRBD2. The CDR3 consists of 15 residues. Looked up from germline, CDR1 is SGHTA and CDR2 is FQGNSA. V was clipped by 5 bases and J by 7 bases; unmatched bases: 5. CDR3 sequence: CASSRLAGGPNEQFF. In DNA, the CDR3 is TGTGCCAGCAGCCGACTAGCGGGAGGACCAAATGAGCAGTTCTTC.

The chain uses TRBV10-3 and TRBJ1-1, with D perhaps TRBD1 (6 bases). V lost 0 bases and J 4 bases, leaving 9 bases between the germline ends. Germline V gives CDR1 ENHRY, CDR2 SYGVKD. The CDR3 is made up of 14 amino acids. The CDR3 bases are TGTGCCATCAGTGAGTCGGGCAGGGGCACTGAAGCTTTCTTT. Encoded protein: CAISESGRGTEAFF.

The rearrangement uses TRBV5-1 and TRBJ1-1; a weak D match, TRBD1 (6 bases). Deletions cut 4 bases from V and 4 bases from J, with 14 bases between. The CDR3 is 14 amino acids. Germline V gene sequence: CDR1 SGHRS, CDR2 YFSETQ. The CDR3 DNA follows: TGCGCCAGCAGCGGAACACAGGGTTCCACTGAAGCTTTCTTT. It specifies CASSGTQGSTEAFF. The full variable domain, completed using reference TRBV5-1 and TRBJ1-1, is KAGVTQTPRYLIKTRGQQVTLSCSPISGHRSVSWYQQTPGQGLQFLFEYFSETQRNKGNFPGRFSGRQFSNSRSEMNVSTLELGDSALYLCASSGTQGSTEAFFGQGTRLTVV.

This rearrangement joins TRBV6-1 to TRBJ2-7, with 11 positions matching TRBD2. Germline V CDR1 and CDR2: MNHNS, SASEGT. J gave up 5 bases and V 1 base, and 4 bases lay outside the gene matches. The CDR3 runs 15 residues. The CDR3 DNA sequence: TGTGCCAGCAGTGAAGTAGCGGGAGGGCCTGACGAGCAGTACTTC. Amino acids: CASSEVAGGPDEQYF.

J is TRBJ1-2 and V is TRBV18, with unresolved D. Looked up from germline, CDR1 is KGHSH and CDR2 is LQKENI. V was pared by 3 bases and J by 0 bases, with 11 bases between. CDR3 length: 15 amino acids. CDR3: CASSPLDRANYGYTF. CDR3 DNA sequence: TGTGCCAGCTCACCCCTAGACCGTGCTAACTATGGCTACACCTTC.

V is TRBV7-3 and J is TRBJ2-3; 13 bases align to TRBD2. The junction had 9 bases not matched to a gene; V was cut back by 2 bases and J by 4 bases. The CDR3 has 18 amino acids. Germline-derived CDR1 and CDR2 are SGHTA and FQGTGA. The CDR3 nucleotides read TGTGCCAGCAGCTTAGATCCCCGGACTAGCGGGAGCTCAGATACGCAGTATTTT. The encoded protein is CASSLDPRTSGSSDTQYF. The full variable domain, in which reference TRBV7-3 and TRBJ2-3 provide the parts outside the CDR3, is GAGVSQTPSNKVTEKGKYVELRCDPISGHTALYWYRQSLGQGPEFLIYFQGTGAADDSGLPNDRFFAVRPEGSVSTLKIQRTERGDSAVYLCASSLDPRTSGSSDTQYFGPGTRLTVL.

This clone was counted once. V usage is TRBV15 and J usage is TRBJ2-6; 7 bases are shared with TRBD1. The CDR3 has 16 residues. With V trimmed by 3 bases and J by 0 bases, 2 bases remained unmatched. Germline V gene data show CDR1 as LNHNV and CDR2 as YYDKDF (reference sequence). CDR3 region: CATSRGQISGANVLTF. CDR3 sequence (DNA): TGTGCCACCAGCAGGGGACAGATCTCTGGGGCCAACGTCCTGACTTTC.

The rearrangement joins TRBV15 to TRBJ2-3, with 8 bases matching TRBD2. V was clipped by 3 bases and J by 5 bases; unmatched bases: 19. This CDR3 comprises 19 residues. In germline, CDR1 is LNHNV, CDR2 YYDKDF (reference sequence). The CDR3 DNA follows: TGTGCCACCAGCAGTCTTCGGGAGGGCCCGATCACGGTAGGAGATACGCAGTATTTT. This sequence encodes CATSSLREGPITVGDTQYF.

The CDR3 protein is CASSPPGLGIIGGTDTQYF. CDR3 sequence (DNA): TGTGCCAGCAGTCCGCCGGGACTAGGAATAATCGGCGGCACAGATACGCAGTATTTT. This chain connects TRBV28 to TRBJ2-3, with 8 bases fitting TRBD2. Per germline, CDR1 MDHEN and CDR2 SYDVKM. The ends lost 5 bases at V and 1 base at J; junction bases unmatched: 17. The CDR3 is 19 residues long. The whole variable domain, filled in from reference TRBV28 and TRBJ2-3, reads DVKVTQSSRYLVKRTGEKVFLECVQDMDHENMFWYRQDPGLGLRLIYFSYDVKMKEKGDIPEGYSVSREKKERFSLILESASTNQTSMYLCASSPPGLGIIGGTDTQYFGPGTRLTVL.

This clone turned up a few times. This sequence joins TRBV6-1 and TRBJ1-4; tentative D call: TRBD1 (5 bases). Trimming took off 2 bases at V and 0 bases at J, with 10 bases between the two ends. The CDR3 extends over 16 amino acids. Per germline, CDR1 MNHNS and CDR2 SASEGT. CDR3 sequence: CASSEFGGTTNEKLFF. The DNA for the CDR3 is TGTGCCAGCAGTGAATTCGGGGGGACAACTAATGAAAAACTGTTTTTT.

The V and J genes are TRBV18 and TRBJ2-5; D gene uncertain. This CDR3 comprises 14 residues. Between the trimmed V and J ends, which lost 0 bases and 3 bases, there was a span of 8 bases. CDR1 is KGHSH and CDR2 is LQKENI in the germline V gene. In DNA, the CDR3 is TGTGCCAGCTCACCACCGTCAGAAAAAGAGACCCAGTACTTC. Its translation: CASSPPSEKETQYF.

The chain joins TRBV6-1 to TRBJ2-7, with D maybe TRBD1 (6 bases). The CDR3 consists of 15 residues. CDR1 is MNHNS and CDR2 is SASEGT in the germline V gene. Trimming stripped 2 bases from V and 5 bases from J, with 16 bases between. The CDR3 region is CASSEFFMAGDEQYF. The CDR3 region has the DNA TGTGCCAGCAGTGAATTCTTCATGGCAGGGGACGAGCAGTACTTC.